The 9 T cell receptor beta chains presented below share a single source sample, sequenced in a study of blood T cell repertoires in COVID-19. The table came from immunoSEQ multiplex PCR; TCRdb's copy has only in-frame clones and leaves some out. The data contain over 75,000 clones, around 81% of them singletons. The sample taken for sequencing was peripheral blood. The receptors shown here come from a human donor in a cohort sampled during active COVID-19.

This chain joins TRBV12-3 or TRBV12-4 and TRBJ2-3; D uncertain. This CDR3 contains 12 residues. The ends were cut back, 6 bases at V and 6 bases at J, with 10 bases in the middle. CDR3 nucleotide sequence: TGTGCCAGCAGGAACTCTAGGGATACGCAGTATTTT. Its protein product is CASRNSRDTQYF.

Note on this clone: The junction departs from the called germline gene at one end, perhaps through a read error. The chain couples TRBV11-1 to TRBJ2-5, with TRBD2 identical over 9 bases. The CDR3 has 14 amino acids. Germline-derived CDR1 and CDR2 are SGHAT and FQDESV (reference sequence). The CDR3 spells CASRLAGASKTQYF. The DNA of the CDR3 is TGTGCCAGCAGGTTAGCGGGGGCGAGTAAGACCCAGTACTTC.

J is TRBJ2-3 and V is TRBV5-1; 15 bases map to TRBD2. With 0 bases clipped from V and 5 bases from J, the junction kept 1 base outside the gene matches. The CDR3 length is 16 residues. CDR1 is SGHRS, CDR2 YFSETQ, per germline. The CDR3 sequence is CASSLGTSGGEDTQYF. DNA for the CDR3: TGCGCCAGCAGCTTGGGGACTAGCGGGGGGGAAGATACGCAGTATTTT.

This clone was recorded only once. The J gene is TRBJ2-5, the V gene TRBV9; 11 nucleotides agree with TRBD2. The trim removed 3 bases at V and 2 bases at J, leaving 3 bases unmatched. In germline, CDR1 is SGDLS, CDR2 YYNGEE. This CDR3 has 15 residues. The CDR3 reads CASSALAGGQETQYF. DNA for the CDR3: TGTGCCAGCAGCGCCCTAGCGGGGGGACAAGAGACCCAGTACTTC.

J is TRBJ2-5 and V is TRBV7-2; the match to TRBD2 covers 11 bases. With 5 bases clipped from V and 4 bases from J, the junction kept 6 bases outside the gene matches. The CDR3 runs 15 residues. Per the germline V gene, CDR1 is SGHTA and CDR2 is FQGNSA. CDR3 sequence reads: CASSITSGSPETQYF. The CDR3 DNA reads as TGTGCCAGCAGCATAACTAGCGGGAGTCCAGAGACCCAGTACTTC.

The CDR3 sequence: CASSSSRGLRETQYF. In DNA, the CDR3 is TGTGCCAGCAGCTCATCCCGGGGACTCAGGGAGACCCAGTACTTC. The J gene is TRBJ2-5, the V gene TRBV7-2; D perhaps matches TRBD2 (6 bases). This CDR3 is built from 15 residues. Germline V gene lookup returns CDR1 SGHTA and CDR2 FQGNSA. The germline V and J ends were trimmed by 4 bases and 5 bases, with 17 bases remaining between them.

The chain carries TRBV7-2 and TRBJ2-2; TRBD1 agrees at 8 bases. Trimming took 10 bases from V and 7 from J; bases not matched to a gene: 11. The CDR3 loop spans 14 amino acids. Germline values: CDR1 SGHTA, CDR2 FQGNSA. This CDR3 is CATKPRGRGGELFF. The CDR3 region has the DNA TGTGCCACCAAACCCAGGGGGCGTGGCGGGGAGCTGTTTTTT.

In its sample, this clone was seen a few times. The genes are TRBV3-1 (or the pseudogene TRBV3-2) and TRBJ2-1; TRBD2 matches at 9 bases. This CDR3 is 17 amino acids long. Trimming removed 4 bases from V and 2 bases from J; junction bases left unmatched: 9. The V gene's germline CDR1 is LGHDT and CDR2 YNNKEL (reference sequence). In nucleotides, the CDR3 is TGTGCCAGCAGCCCCCAAGGCACTAGCGGGCCCTACAATGAGCAGTTCTTC. This encodes CASSPQGTSGPYNEQFF.

The V gene is TRBV7-7, the J gene TRBJ2-2; D might be TRBD2 (6 bases). Germline V gene lookup returns CDR1 SSHAT and CDR2 FNYEAQ (reference sequence). This CDR3 is built from 13 residues. The germline V and J ends were trimmed by 1 base and 7 bases, with 7 bases remaining between them. The CDR3 DNA reads TGTGCCAGCAGCTTAGTTAGCGGCGGGGAGCTGTTTTTT. Its protein is CASSLVSGGELFF.